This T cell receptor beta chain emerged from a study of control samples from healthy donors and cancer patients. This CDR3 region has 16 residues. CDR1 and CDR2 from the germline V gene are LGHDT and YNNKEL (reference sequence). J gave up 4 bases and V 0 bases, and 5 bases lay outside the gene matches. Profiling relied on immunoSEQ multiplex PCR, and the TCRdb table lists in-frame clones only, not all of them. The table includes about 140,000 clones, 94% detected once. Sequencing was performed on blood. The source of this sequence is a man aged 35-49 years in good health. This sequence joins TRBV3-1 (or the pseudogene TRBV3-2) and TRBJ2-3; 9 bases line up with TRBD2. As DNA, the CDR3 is TGTGCCAGCAGCCAAGACTGGCGGGAGGGCGCAGATACGCAGTATTTT. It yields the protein CASSQDWREGADTQYF.